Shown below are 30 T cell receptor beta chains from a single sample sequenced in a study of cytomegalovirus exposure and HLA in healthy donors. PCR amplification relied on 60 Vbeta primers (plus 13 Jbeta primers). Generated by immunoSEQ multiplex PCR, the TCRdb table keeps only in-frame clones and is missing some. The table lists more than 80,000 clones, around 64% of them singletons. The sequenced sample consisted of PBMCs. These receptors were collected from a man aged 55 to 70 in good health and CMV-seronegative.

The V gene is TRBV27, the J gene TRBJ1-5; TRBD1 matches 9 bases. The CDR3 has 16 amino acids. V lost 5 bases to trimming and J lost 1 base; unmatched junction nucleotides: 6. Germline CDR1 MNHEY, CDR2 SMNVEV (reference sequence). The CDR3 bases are TGTGCCAGCAGTGCGGGACAGGGAAAAAGCAATCAGCCCCAGCATTTT. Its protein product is CASSAGQGKSNQPQHF.

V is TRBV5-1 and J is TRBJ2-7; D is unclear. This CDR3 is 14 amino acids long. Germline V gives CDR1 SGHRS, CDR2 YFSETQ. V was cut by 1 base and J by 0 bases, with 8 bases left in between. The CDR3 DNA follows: TGCGCCAGCAGCTTGCCTAGTTCCTCCTACGAGCAGTACTTC. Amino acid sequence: CASSLPSSSYEQYF. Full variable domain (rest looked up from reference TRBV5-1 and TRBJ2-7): KAGVTQTPRYLIKTRGQQVTLSCSPISGHRSVSWYQQTPGQGLQFLFEYFSETQRNKGNFPGRFSGRQFSNSRSEMNVSTLELGDSALYLCASSLPSSSYEQYFGPGTRLTVT.

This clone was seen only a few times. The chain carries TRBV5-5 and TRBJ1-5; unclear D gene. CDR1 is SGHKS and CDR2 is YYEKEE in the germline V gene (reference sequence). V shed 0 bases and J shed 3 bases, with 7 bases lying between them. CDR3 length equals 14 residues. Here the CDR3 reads CASSLEQDNQPQHF. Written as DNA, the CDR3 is TGTGCCAGCAGCTTGGAACAAGACAATCAGCCCCAGCATTTT. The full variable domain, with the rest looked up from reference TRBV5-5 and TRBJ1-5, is DAGVTQSPTHLIKTRGQQVTLRCSPISGHKSVSWYQQVLGQGPQFIFQYYEKEERGRGNFPDRFSARQFPNYSSELNVNALLLGDSALYLCASSLEQDNQPQHFGDGTRLSIL.

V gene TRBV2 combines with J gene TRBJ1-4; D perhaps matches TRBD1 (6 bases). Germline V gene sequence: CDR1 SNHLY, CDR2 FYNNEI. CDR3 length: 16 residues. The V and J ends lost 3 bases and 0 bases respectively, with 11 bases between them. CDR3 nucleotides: TGTGCCAGCAGTGATCAGGGGATTACAACTAATGAAAAACTGTTTTTT. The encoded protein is CASSDQGITTNEKLFF.

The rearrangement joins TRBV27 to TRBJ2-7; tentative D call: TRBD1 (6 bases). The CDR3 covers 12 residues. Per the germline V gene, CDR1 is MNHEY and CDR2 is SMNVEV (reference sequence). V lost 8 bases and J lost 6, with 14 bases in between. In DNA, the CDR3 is TGTGCCAGCTCAAGGGACAATCGCGAGCAGTACTTC. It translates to CASSRDNREQYF.

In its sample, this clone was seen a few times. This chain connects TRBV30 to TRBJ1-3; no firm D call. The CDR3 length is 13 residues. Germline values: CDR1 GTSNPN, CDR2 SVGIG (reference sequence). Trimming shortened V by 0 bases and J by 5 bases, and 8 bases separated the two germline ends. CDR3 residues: CAWSVNGRNTIYF. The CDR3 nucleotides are TGTGCCTGGAGTGTTAATGGCCGAAACACCATATATTTT.

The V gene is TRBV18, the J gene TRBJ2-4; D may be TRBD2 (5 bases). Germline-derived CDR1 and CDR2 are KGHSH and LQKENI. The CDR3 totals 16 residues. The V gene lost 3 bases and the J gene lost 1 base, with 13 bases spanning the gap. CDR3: CASSPGWEKAKNIQYF. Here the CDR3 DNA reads TGTGCCAGCTCACCCGGGTGGGAGAAGGCCAAAAACATTCAGTACTTC.

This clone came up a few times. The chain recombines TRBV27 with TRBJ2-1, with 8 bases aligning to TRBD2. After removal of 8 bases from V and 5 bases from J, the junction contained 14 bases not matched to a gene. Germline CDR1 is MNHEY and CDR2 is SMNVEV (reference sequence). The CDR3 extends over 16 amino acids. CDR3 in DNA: TGTGCCAGCGGGGGAGTACGGGGGGGGTTACACAATGAGCAGTTCTTC. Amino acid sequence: CASGGVRGGLHNEQFF.

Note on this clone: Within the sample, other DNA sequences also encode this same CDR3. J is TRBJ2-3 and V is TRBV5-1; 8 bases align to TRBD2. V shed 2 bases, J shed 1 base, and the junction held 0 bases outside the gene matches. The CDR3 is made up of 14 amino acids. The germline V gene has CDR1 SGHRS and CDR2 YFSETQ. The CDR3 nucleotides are TGCGCCAGCAGCTTAGCGGGGGGCACAGATACGCAGTATTTT. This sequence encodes CASSLAGGTDTQYF.

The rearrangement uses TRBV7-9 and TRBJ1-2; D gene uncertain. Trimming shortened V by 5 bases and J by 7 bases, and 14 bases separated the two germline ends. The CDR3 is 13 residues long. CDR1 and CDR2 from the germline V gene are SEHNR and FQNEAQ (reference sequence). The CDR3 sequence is CASSLLYSSGYTF. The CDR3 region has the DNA TGTGCCAGCAGCCTGTTATATAGCTCTGGCTACACCTTC.

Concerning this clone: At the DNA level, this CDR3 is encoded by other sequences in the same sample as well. The CDR3 reads CSVGLAGPYEQYF. Written as DNA, the CDR3 is TGCAGCGTGGGACTAGCGGGACCCTACGAGCAGTACTTC. The chain employs TRBV29-1 and TRBJ2-7, with 13 bases lining up with TRBD2. Germline trimming cut 6 bases from V and 2 bases from J; bases unmatched to any gene: 1. CDR1 and CDR2 from the germline V gene are SQVTM and ANQGSEA. This CDR3 spans 13 amino acids.

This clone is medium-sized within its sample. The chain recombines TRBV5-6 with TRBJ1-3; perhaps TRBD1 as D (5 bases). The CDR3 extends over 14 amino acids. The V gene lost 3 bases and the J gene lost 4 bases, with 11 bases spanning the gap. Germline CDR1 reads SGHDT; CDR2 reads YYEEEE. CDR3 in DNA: TGTGCCAGCAGCTACTCAGGGAAAGGAAACACCATATATTTT. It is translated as CASSYSGKGNTIYF.

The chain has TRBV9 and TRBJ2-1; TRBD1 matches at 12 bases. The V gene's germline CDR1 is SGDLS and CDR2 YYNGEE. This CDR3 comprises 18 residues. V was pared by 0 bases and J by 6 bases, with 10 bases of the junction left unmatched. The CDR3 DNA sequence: TGTGCCAGCAGCGTAGGGGTTACGGGACAGGGGGCTGGCAATGAGCAGTTCTTC. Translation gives CASSVGVTGQGAGNEQFF.

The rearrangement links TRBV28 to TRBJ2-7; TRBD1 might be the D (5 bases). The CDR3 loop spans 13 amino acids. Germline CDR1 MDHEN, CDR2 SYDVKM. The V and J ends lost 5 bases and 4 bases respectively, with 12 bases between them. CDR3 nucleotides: TGTGCCAGCAGTCCTCAGGGTCCTTACGAGCAGTACTTC. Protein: CASSPQGPYEQYF.

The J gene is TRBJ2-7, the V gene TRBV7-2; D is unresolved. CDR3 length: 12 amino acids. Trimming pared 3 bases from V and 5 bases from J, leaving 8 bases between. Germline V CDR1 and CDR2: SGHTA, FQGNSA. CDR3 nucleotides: TGTGCCAGCAGCTTCTCGGAGAACGAGCAGTACTTC. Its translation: CASSFSENEQYF.

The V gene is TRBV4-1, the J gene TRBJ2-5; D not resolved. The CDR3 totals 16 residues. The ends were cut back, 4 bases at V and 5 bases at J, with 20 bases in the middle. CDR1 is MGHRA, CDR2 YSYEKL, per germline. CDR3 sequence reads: CASSPVPIAGGETQYF. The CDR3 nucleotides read TGCGCCAGCAGCCCCGTCCCTATCGCAGGTGGCGAGACCCAGTACTTC.

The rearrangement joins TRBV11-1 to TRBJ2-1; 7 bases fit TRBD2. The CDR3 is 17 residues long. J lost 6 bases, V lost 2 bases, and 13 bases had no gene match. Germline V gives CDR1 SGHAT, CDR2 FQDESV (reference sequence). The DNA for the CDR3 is TGTGCCAGCAGCTTAAACCCCACGATAGCGGGTTTCAATGAGCAGTTCTTC. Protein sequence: CASSLNPTIAGFNEQFF.

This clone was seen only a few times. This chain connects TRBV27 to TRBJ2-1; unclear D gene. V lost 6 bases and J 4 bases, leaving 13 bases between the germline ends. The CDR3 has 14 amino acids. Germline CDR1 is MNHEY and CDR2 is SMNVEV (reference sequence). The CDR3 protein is CASRRTHSYNEQFF. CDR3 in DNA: TGTGCCAGCAGAAGAACCCACAGTTACAATGAGCAGTTCTTC.

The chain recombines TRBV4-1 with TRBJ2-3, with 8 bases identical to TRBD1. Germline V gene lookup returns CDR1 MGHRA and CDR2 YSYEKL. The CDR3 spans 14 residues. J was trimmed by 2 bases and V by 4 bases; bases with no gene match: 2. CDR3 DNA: TGCGCCAGCAGCCGGGACAGGATCACAGATACGCAGTATTTT. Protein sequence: CASSRDRITDTQYF.

The CDR3 protein is CASSLPTSGTYNEQFF. Written as DNA, the CDR3 is TGCGCCAGCAGCTTACCGACTAGCGGAACCTACAATGAGCAGTTCTTC. The rearrangement joins TRBV4-1 to TRBJ2-1, with 9 bases lining up with TRBD2. This CDR3 spans 16 amino acids. The germline CDR1 and CDR2 sequences are MGHRA and YSYEKL. The V segment lost 5 bases and the J segment 2 bases; nucleotides outside the gene matches: 7.

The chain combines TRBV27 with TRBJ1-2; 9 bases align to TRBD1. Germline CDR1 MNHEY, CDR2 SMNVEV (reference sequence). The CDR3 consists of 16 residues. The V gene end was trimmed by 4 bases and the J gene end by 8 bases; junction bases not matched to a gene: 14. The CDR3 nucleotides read TGTGCCAGCAGTTCCCCTACAGGGGGCGGGCCGCGAGGCTACACCTTC. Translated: CASSSPTGGGPRGYTF.

Here the CDR3 reads CASSTGQGVYEQYF. Here the CDR3 DNA reads TGTGCCAGCAGCACGGGACAGGGGGTCTACGAGCAGTACTTC. This rearrangement joins TRBV5-4 to TRBJ2-5, with 11 bases identical to TRBD1. The J call could be wrong; TRBJ2-7 is a better fit for the DNA end. This CDR3 comprises 14 residues. CDR1 and CDR2 (germline): SGHNT, YYREEE (reference sequence).

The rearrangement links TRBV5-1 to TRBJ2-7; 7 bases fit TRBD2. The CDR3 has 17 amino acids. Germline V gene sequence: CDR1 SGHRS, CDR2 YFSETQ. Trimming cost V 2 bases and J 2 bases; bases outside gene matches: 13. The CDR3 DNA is TGCGCCAGCAGCTTCACATTCGTCCGCGGGAGTACCTACGAGCAGTACTTC. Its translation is CASSFTFVRGSTYEQYF.

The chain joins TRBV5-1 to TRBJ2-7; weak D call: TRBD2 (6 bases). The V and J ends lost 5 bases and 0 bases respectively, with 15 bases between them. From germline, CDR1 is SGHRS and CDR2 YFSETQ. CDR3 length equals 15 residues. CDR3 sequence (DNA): TGCGCCAGCAGGGCTGACGGACTAATCTCCTACGAGCAGTACTTC. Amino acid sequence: CASRADGLISYEQYF.

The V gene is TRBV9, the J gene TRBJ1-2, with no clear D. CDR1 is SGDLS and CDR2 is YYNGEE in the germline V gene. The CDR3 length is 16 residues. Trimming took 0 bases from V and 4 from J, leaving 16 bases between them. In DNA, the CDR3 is TGTGCCAGCAGCGTAGAAGCAGGCCGCATTGGCTATGGCTACACCTTC. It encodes CASSVEAGRIGYGYTF.

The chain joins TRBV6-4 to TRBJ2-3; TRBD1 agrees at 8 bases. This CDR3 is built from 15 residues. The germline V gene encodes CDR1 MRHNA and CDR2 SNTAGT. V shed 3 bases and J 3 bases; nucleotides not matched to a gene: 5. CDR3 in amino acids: CASSEQGVKTDTQYF. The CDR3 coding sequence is TGTGCCAGCAGTGAACAGGGGGTAAAAACAGATACGCAGTATTTT.

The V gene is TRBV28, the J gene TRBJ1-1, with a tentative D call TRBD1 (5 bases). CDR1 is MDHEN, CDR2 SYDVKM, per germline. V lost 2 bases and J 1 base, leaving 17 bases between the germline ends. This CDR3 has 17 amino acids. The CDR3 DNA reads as TGTGCCAGCAGTTTAATGGACAAGAAATTTCGGAACACTGAAGCTTTCTTT. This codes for CASSLMDKKFRNTEAFF.

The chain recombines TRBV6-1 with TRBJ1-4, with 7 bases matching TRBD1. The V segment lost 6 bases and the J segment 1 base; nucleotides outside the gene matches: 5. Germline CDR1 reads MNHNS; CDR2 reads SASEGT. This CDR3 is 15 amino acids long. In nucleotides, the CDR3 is TGTGCCAGCAGCCAACGGACAGGAACTAATGAAAAACTGTTTTTT. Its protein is CASSQRTGTNEKLFF.

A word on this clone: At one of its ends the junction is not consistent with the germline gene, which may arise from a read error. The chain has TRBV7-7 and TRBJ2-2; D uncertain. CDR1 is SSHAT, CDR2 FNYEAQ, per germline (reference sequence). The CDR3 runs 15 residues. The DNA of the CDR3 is TGTGCTAGCAGCTTTGCAGGTCCGAACACCGGGGAGCTGTTTTTT. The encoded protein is CASSFAGPNTGELFF.

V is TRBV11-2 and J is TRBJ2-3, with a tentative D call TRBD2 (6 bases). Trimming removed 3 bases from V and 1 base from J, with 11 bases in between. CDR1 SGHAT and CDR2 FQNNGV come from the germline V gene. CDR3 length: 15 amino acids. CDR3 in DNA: TGTGCCAGCAGCTTGAAGGACTACCGCACAGATACGCAGTATTTT. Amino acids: CASSLKDYRTDTQYF.